The text below deals with one T cell receptor (beta chain). The antigen is not known. After removal of 7 bases from V and 4 bases from J, the junction contained 8 bases not matched to a gene. The CDR3 spans 14 residues. Germline CDR1 SGHRS, CDR2 YFSETQ. This entry belongs to a study of cytomegalovirus exposure and HLA in healthy donors. Whole-study findings and limits: The study recorded 150 to 200 TCR beta chains that were cytomegalovirus-associated. Earlier results showed most TCR beta V segments being productive about 90% or about 30% of the time. Analysis was performed later, and it showed HLA-associated TCR beta chains to be more clonally expanded than equally common others.

Researchers ran the PCR with 60 Vbeta and 13 Jbeta primers. TCRdb's copy holds only in-frame clones and misses some; the assay was immunoSEQ multiplex PCR. The data contain about 75,000 clones, 70% to 85% of them singletons. The specimen was PBMCs. The rearrangement links TRBV5-1 to TRBJ2-5; 9 nucleotides match TRBD1. The TCR sequence derives from a man in his 70s in good health and CMV-seropositive. The CDR3 bases are TGCGCCAGCGGGACAGGGACTGTACTAGAGACCCAGTACTTC. Translated, it gives CASGTGTVLETQYF.